This T cell receptor beta chain comes out of a study of T-cell reconstitution after alpha-beta-depleted transplantation in children. Germline-derived CDR1 and CDR2 are DFQATT and SNEGSKA (reference sequence). The V gene lost 3 bases and the J gene lost 6 bases, with 12 bases spanning the gap. The CDR3 loop spans 13 amino acids. Whole-study findings and limits: Counts and diversity of T cells one year after transplant came mostly from newly produced T cells. Diversity of TCRbeta at day 60 was high in some patients, arising from surviving recipient T cells and thymic progenitors.

This clonotype was counted a few times. Its cognate antigen is unknown. Unique molecular identifiers were incorporated when the TCRbeta library was constructed. TCRdb independently ran MiXCR on the PCR reads; one entry per CDR3 protein. Found here are about 600,000 distinct CDR3 sequences, 10% to 15% of them singletons; the top ten hold approximately 2.1%. The gene calls are TRBV20-1 and TRBJ1-3; D unclear. Sequenced material: PBMCs, mostly from graft donor cells, taken 360 days after TCRalphabeta/CD19-depleted stem cell transplant. The TCR originated in a male patient younger than 18 who had a stem cell transplant for acute myeloid leukemia, so the T cells may come from the graft donor. CDR3 coding DNA: TGCAGTGCTAGGAGAGGGATAGAAAACACCATATATTTT. Protein: CSARRGIENTIYF.